The entry below describes one T cell receptor beta chain. The antigen is undetermined. This specimen comes from a study of human T cells and chemical hapten exposure. The CDR3 contains 19 residues. Germline V gene data show CDR1 as KGHSH and CDR2 as LQKENI. V was pared by 3 bases and J by 3 bases, with 26 bases between. This sample's time point: pre-sensitization, week 0. Indicated treatment: therapeutic diphenylcyclopropenone sensitization with weekly scalp DPC. Findings and caveats of the study: Compared with pre-sensitization or healthy control sets, expanded TCRs clustered more.

TCRdb re-analysed the RACE reads in MiXCR, keeping a single row per CDR3 protein. The sample lists approximately 100,000 distinct CDR3 sequences; approximately 12% were seen once. This receptor was taken from a woman between 45 and 65 years old with alopecia areata. Some clones in this sample may be carry-over from other donors' samples. Material: whole blood, obtained in connection with sensitization to the hapten diphenylcyclopropenone (DPC). The rearrangement links TRBV18 to TRBJ1-1; D gene ambiguous. The CDR3 region is CASSPKVIVGRFGDTEAFF. Here the CDR3 DNA reads TGTGCCAGCTCACCCAAGGTCATTGTGGGGAGGTTTGGAGACACTGAAGCTTTCTTT.